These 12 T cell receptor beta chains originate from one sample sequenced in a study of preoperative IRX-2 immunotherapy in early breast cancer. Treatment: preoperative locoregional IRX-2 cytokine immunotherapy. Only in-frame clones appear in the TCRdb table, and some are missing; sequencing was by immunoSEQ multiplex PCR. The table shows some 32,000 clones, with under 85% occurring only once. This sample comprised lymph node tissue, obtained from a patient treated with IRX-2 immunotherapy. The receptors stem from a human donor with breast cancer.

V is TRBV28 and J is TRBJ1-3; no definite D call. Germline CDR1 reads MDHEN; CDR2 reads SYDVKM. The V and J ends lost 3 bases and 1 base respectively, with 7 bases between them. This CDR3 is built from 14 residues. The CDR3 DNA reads TGTGCCAGCAGTTTCACAGTATCTGGAAACACCATATATTTT. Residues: CASSFTVSGNTIYF. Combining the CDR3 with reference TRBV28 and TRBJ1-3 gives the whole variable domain DVKVTQSSRYLVKRTGEKVFLECVQDMDHENMFWYRQDPGLGLRLIYFSYDVKMKEKGDIPEGYSVSREKKERFSLILESASTNQTSMYLCASSFTVSGNTIYFGEGSWLTVV.

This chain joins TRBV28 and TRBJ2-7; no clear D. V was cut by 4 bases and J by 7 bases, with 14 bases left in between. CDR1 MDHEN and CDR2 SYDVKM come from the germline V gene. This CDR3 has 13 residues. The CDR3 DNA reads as TGTGCCAGCAGTTCGGACGCACGGTGGGAGCAGTACTTC. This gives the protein CASSSDARWEQYF. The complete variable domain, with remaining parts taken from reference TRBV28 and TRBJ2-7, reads DVKVTQSSRYLVKRTGEKVFLECVQDMDHENMFWYRQDPGLGLRLIYFSYDVKMKEKGDIPEGYSVSREKKERFSLILESASTNQTSMYLCASSSDARWEQYFGPGTRLTVT.

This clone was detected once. CDR3 sequence: CASRGRDRGNSPLHF. The CDR3 DNA reads as TGTGCCAGTAGGGGGCGTGACAGGGGAAATTCACCCCTCCACTTT. V is TRBV19 and J is TRBJ1-6; 8 bases agree with TRBD1. Trimming at V came to 6 bases and at J to 7 bases, leaving 8 bases not matched to a gene. CDR3 length equals 15 residues. The germline CDR1 and CDR2 sequences are LNHDA and SQIVND (reference sequence).

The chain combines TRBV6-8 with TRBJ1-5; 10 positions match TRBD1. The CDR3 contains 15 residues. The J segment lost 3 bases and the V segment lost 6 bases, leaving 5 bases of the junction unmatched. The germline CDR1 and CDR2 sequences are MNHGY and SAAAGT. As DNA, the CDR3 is TGTGCCAGCAGCCCGGGACAGGGGTACAATCAGCCCCAGCATTTT. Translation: CASSPGQGYNQPQHF.

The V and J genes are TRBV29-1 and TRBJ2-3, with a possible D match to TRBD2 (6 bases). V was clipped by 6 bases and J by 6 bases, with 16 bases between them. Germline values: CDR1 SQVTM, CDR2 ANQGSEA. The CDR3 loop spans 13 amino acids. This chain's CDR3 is CSVPLAGIDTQYF. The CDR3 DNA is TGCAGCGTGCCCCTCGCGGGGATCGATACGCAGTATTTT.

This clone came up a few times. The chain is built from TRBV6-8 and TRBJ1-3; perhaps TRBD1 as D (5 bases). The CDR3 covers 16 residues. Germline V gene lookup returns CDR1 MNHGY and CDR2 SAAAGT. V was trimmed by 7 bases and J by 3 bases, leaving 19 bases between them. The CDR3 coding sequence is TGTGCCAGCACCCTAACGGGACCGGCCTATGGAAACACCATATATTTT. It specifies CASTLTGPAYGNTIYF.

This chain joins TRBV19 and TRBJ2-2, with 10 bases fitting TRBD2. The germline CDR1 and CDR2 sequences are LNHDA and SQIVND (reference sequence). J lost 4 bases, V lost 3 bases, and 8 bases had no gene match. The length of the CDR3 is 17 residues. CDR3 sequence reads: CASSISLTSGATGELFF. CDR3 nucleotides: TGTGCCAGTAGTATCTCTCTCACTAGCGGGGCCACCGGGGAGCTGTTTTTT.

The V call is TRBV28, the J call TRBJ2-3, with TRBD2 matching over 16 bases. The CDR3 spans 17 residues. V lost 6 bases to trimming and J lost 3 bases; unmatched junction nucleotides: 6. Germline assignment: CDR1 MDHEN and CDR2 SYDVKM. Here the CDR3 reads CASRHPGLAGGTDTQYF. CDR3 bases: TGTGCCAGCAGACATCCGGGACTAGCGGGAGGGACAGATACGCAGTATTTT.

The CDR3 nucleotides read TGTGCCAGTAGCTTGGGACTAGCGGGGACCACAGATACGCAGTATTTT. This translates into CASSLGLAGTTDTQYF. The genes are TRBV19 and TRBJ2-3; 13 nucleotides match TRBD2. Trimming took 6 bases from V and 2 from J; bases not matched to a gene: 5. CDR3 length: 16 amino acids. Germline loops: CDR1 LNHDA, CDR2 SQIVND (reference sequence).

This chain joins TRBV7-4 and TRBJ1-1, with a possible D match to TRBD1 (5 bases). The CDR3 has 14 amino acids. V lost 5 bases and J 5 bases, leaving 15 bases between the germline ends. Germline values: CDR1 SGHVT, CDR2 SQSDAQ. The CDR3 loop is CASSPGTSGTEAFF. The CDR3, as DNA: TGTGCCAGCAGCCCCGGGACCTCAGGGACTGAAGCTTTCTTT.

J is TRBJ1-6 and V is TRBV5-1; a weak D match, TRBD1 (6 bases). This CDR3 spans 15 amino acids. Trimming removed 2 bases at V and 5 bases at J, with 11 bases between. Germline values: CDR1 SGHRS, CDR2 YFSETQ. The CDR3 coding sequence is TGCGCCAGCAGCTTACGGCCAGGGGATAATTCACCCCTCCACTTT. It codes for CASSLRPGDNSPLHF.

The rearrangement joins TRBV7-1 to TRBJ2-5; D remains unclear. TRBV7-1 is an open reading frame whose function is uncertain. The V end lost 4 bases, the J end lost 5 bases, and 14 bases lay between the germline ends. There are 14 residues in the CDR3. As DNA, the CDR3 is TGTGCCAGCAGCTTACAATCCCGAGGCGAGACCCAGTACTTC. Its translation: CASSLQSRGETQYF.